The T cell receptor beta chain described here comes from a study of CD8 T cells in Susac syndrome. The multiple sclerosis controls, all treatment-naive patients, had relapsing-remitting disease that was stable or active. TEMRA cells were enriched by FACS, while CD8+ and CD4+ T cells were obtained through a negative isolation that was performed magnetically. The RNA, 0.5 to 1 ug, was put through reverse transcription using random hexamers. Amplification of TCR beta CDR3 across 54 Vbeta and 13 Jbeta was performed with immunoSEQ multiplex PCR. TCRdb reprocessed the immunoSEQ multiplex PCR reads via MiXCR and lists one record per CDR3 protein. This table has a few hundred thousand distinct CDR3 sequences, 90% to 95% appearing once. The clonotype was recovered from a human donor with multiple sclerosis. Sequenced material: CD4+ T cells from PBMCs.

The CDR3 DNA reads as TGTGCCAGCTCACCAATGGGGGCCGTGGCACCCCTCCACTTT. Translating it yields CASSPMGAVAPLHF. The J gene is TRBJ1-6, the V gene TRBV18, with D perhaps matching TRBD1 (6 bases). The CDR3 sequence is 14 residues long. Between the trimmed V and J ends, which lost 2 bases and 11 bases, there was a span of 13 bases. Germline V gene sequence: CDR1 KGHSH, CDR2 LQKENI.